The 7 T cell receptor beta chains below were found in one sample sequenced in a study of blood T cell repertoires in COVID-19. The table came from immunoSEQ multiplex PCR; TCRdb's copy has only in-frame clones and leaves some out. The sample records more than 85,000 clones, about 87% being singletons. The material sequenced was peripheral blood. Every receptor here comes from a human donor in a cohort sampled during active COVID-19.

This clone was detected once. The V call is TRBV28, the J call TRBJ2-1; D gene ambiguous. The CDR3 length is 15 residues. Trimming left V 3 bases short and J 5 bases short, with 14 bases between. Germline-derived CDR1 and CDR2 are MDHEN and SYDVKM. The CDR3 nucleotides are TGTGCCAGCAGTTTCGTATCCGTTTCGGACAATGAGCAGTTCTTC. Protein sequence: CASSFVSVSDNEQFF.

The genes are TRBV18 and TRBJ2-3, with 9 positions matching TRBD1. CDR1 and CDR2 (germline): KGHSH, LQKENI. The CDR3 is 15 amino acids. Losses at the gene ends were 4 bases for V and 2 bases for J; bases not matched to a gene: 4. CDR3: CASSRTGGITDTQYF. The CDR3 DNA sequence: TGTGCCAGCTCACGTACAGGGGGCATCACAGATACGCAGTATTTT.

This chain connects TRBV18 to TRBJ1-5; D is unclear. The V and J ends lost 5 bases and 0 bases respectively, with 8 bases between them. The CDR3 has 14 residues. Germline V gene lookup returns CDR1 KGHSH and CDR2 LQKENI. The CDR3 sequence is CASSSQRSNQPQHF. As DNA, the CDR3 is TGTGCCAGCTCATCCCAGCGTAGCAATCAGCCCCAGCATTTT.

The chain is built from TRBV5-1 and TRBJ1-1; D is uncertain. Per germline, CDR1 SGHRS and CDR2 YFSETQ. With 4 bases removed from V and 6 bases from J, the gap between germline ends came to 10 bases. The CDR3 runs to 12 residues. In DNA form, the CDR3 reads TGCGCCAGCAGCCCGGGAGTTTCTGAAGCTTTCTTT. This gives the protein CASSPGVSEAFF. Full variable domain (missing parts from reference TRBV5-1 and TRBJ1-1): KAGVTQTPRYLIKTRGQQVTLSCSPISGHRSVSWYQQTPGQGLQFLFEYFSETQRNKGNFPGRFSGRQFSNSRSEMNVSTLELGDSALYLCASSPGVSEAFFGQGTRLTVV.

The chain employs TRBV5-3 and TRBJ1-2; TRBD1 aligns across 9 bases. TRBV5-3 is given ORF status, its function remaining uncertain. The CDR3 has 18 amino acids. Trimming removed 5 bases from V and 1 base from J; junction bases left unmatched: 15. The CDR3 protein is CARSTDRGKRPNNYGYTF. The CDR3 nucleotides are TGTGCCAGAAGTACGGACAGGGGTAAGAGGCCAAATAACTATGGCTACACCTTC.

The J gene is TRBJ1-2, the V gene TRBV6-5; a possible D gene is TRBD1 (6 bases). The germline V gene has CDR1 MNHEY and CDR2 SVGAGI. The length of the CDR3 is 13 residues. Trimming took 6 bases from V and 4 from J, leaving 12 bases between them. Written as DNA, the CDR3 is TGTGCCAGCAGACCGACAGGCGGCTATGGCTACACCTTC. Translated, it gives CASRPTGGYGYTF.

CDR3 sequence: CSASRGPAGETQYF. The CDR3 DNA reads as TGCAGTGCTAGTCGGGGTCCCGCGGGAGAGACCCAGTACTTC. The chain employs TRBV20-1 and TRBJ2-5; a possible D gene is TRBD2 (5 bases). V was shortened by 3 bases and J by 4 bases, with 15 bases between the two germline ends. The CDR3 extends over 14 amino acids. Germline lookup yields CDR1 DFQATT and CDR2 SNEGSKA (reference sequence).